The clone carrying this T cell receptor beta chain was counted at least ten times. What it binds is not known. The data derive from a study of CD8+CD57+ T cells in acquired aplastic anemia. Study-level points and caveats: Significant differences in CD8+ Simpson's diversity were not observed between patients and controls.

According to the study, genomic DNA was the template for TCR beta VDJ and CDR3 profiling. TCRdb independently ran MiXCR on the reads; one entry per CDR3 protein. Here the sample spans about 220,000 distinct CDR3 sequences, about a third being singletons. V was shortened by 4 bases and J by 4 bases, with 20 bases between the two germline ends. This CDR3 spans 17 amino acids. Germline lookup yields CDR1 WSHSY and CDR2 SAAADI. This chain links TRBV10-2 with TRBJ1-5, with a tentative D call TRBD1 (5 bases). This receptor was identified in a human donor in good health, serving as a control. Sequencing used sorted CD4+, CD8+, or CD8+CD57+ T cells (not recorded which) from PBMCs. The CDR3 DNA follows: TGCGCCAGCAGTGCGTCGGGGCATGCCGGTTCTAATCAGCCCCAGCATTTT. Translated: CASSASGHAGSNQPQHF.